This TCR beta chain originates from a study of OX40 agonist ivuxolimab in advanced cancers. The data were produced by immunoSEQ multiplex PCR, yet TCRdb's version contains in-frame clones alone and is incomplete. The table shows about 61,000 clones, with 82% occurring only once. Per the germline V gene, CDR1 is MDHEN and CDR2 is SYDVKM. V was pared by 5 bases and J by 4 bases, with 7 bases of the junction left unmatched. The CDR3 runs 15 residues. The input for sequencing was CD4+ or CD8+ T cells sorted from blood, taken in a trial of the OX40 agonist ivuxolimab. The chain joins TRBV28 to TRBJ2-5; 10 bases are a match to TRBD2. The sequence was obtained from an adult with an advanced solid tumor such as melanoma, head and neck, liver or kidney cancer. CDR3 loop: CASSKVAGGVETQYF. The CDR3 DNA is TGTGCCAGCAGTAAGGTAGCGGGAGGTGTAGAGACCCAGTACTTC.